Here is one TCR beta chain with its context. It has no known antigen specificity. Base qualities are not recorded, but no much larger clone differs from it by a single base. Receptors were amplified or captured by the immunoSEQ multiplex PCR assay. This is the immuneACCESS table as TCRdb keeps it, with only in-frame sequences that have V and J called. A part of the clones is gone; compared with another copy, unresolved V genes explain less than half, and the rest is unexplained. Within this sample are under 75,000 clones, with over 90% of them counted one time only. The ten largest clonotypes hold about 0.27% of the sample. These data are taken from a study of T cell changes during pregnancy in multiple sclerosis (dated by TCRdb to the late 2010s). Looking at the study overall: The study examined how the T cell repertoire changed over the course of pregnancy in women with multiple sclerosis.

The sequencing here drew on CD4+ T cells from peripheral blood mononuclear cells, taken after pregnancy. The receptor was isolated from a female donor with multiple sclerosis, enrolled in a pregnancy study.

The nucleotides read TGTGCCAGCAGCCGCCTTACTAGCGGGGGACAAGAGACCCAGTACTTC. This codes for CASSRLTSGGQETQYF. This receptor chain uses TRBV7-7 and TRBJ2-5, with TRBD2 identical over 11 junction bases. Trimming leaves V shorter by 5 bases and J shorter by 2 bases, with the junction holding 7 bases beyond the gene matches. The CDR1 and CDR2 encoded by the germline V gene (reference sequence) are SSHAT and FNYEAQ. The CDR3 goes from the cysteine to the phenylalanine over 16 residues. Only the CDR3 region is kept as DNA, spanning 48 bases read in frame from base 1.